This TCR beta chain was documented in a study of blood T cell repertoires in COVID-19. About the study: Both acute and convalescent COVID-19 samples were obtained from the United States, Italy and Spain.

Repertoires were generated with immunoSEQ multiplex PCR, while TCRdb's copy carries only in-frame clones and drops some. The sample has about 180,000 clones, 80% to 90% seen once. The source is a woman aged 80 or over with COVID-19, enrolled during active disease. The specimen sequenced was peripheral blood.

CDR3 loop: CATSRGAPGEQFF. CDR3 nucleotides: TGTGCCACCAGCAGAGGGGCGCCCGGTGAGCAGTTCTTC. The rearrangement joins TRBV15 to TRBJ2-1; D gene uncertain. Germline assignment: CDR1 LNHNV and CDR2 YYDKDF (reference sequence). V lost 1 base and J 9 bases, leaving 10 bases between the germline ends. This CDR3 comprises 13 residues.